This T cell receptor (beta chain) derives from a study of blood T cell repertoires in COVID-19. This clone came up many times. Grouping used clinical history reported by participants in a survey and questionnaire. Germline V gene lookup returns CDR1 SGHDT and CDR2 YYEEEE. The V gene lost 0 bases and the J gene lost 11 bases, with 20 bases spanning the gap. The CDR3 has 15 residues. Methods used by the authors: Using reference gene primer amplification, nucleated cell counts were estimated. TCRdb's table, derived via immunoSEQ multiplex PCR, lists solely in-frame clones and lacks some. D and trimming were read from the DNA, whereas the V and J calls and clone size are those reported in that table. The sample consists of hundreds of thousands of clones, 70% to 90% of them appearing once.

The sample comprised PBMCs or T cells enriched from blood (not recorded which). This chain connects TRBV5-6 to TRBJ2-5, with a tentative D call TRBD1 (6 bases). The TCR comes from a woman aged 18 to 35 with acute COVID-19. The CDR3 region is CASSLAGAGNGPQYF. The CDR3 nucleotides read TGTGCCAGCAGCTTGGCAGGGGCAGGGAACGGGCCTCAGTACTTC.